The rows below give T cell receptor beta chains drawn from one sample of a study of blood T cell repertoires in COVID-19. Data came from immunoSEQ multiplex PCR; TCRdb stores just in-frame clones and leaves some out. The data contain 200,000 to 250,000 clones, approximately 84% of them singletons. Material for sequencing was peripheral blood. These receptors all come from a man over 45 with acute or convalescent COVID-19. Both conserved end residues are part of each CDR3. Each record gives: D gene, V gene, clone size, CDR3 length, J gene, CDR3 DNA, CDR3 protein. D genes are given only for firm matches. Some rows have no size entry. The others give once, few or many, or a class for an expanded clone.

D gene: TRBD2
V gene: TRBV7-8
clone size: NA
CDR3 length: 15
J gene: TRBJ2-1
CDR3 DNA: TGTGCCAGCAGCTTAGCGGGACTAGCAGACAATGAGCAGTTCTTC
CDR3 protein: CASSLAGLADNEQFF

D gene: NA
V gene: TRBV5-1
clone size: NA
CDR3 length: 14
J gene: TRBJ1-2
CDR3 DNA: TGCGCCAGCCGACCTACCTTAGGACAGTTAAGCTACACCTTC
CDR3 protein: CASRPTLGQLSYTF

D gene: NA
V gene: TRBV10-1
clone size: NA
CDR3 length: 15
J gene: TRBJ2-7
CDR3 DNA: TGCGCCAGCAGTGACTCCCGGGACACCTCCTACGAGCAGTACTTC
CDR3 protein: CASSDSRDTSYEQYF

D gene: NA
V gene: TRBV10-2
clone size: NA
CDR3 length: 15
J gene: TRBJ2-5
CDR3 DNA: TGCGCCAGCAGTGAGTTTGGTAGCGGACAAGAGACCCAGTACTTC
CDR3 protein: CASSEFGSGQETQYF

D gene: TRBD1
V gene: TRBV4-1
clone size: NA
CDR3 length: 18
J gene: TRBJ2-7
CDR3 DNA: TGCGCCAGCAGCGTCCGGGACAGGATCACAGGGGCATCCTACGAGCAGTACTTC
CDR3 protein: CASSVRDRITGASYEQYF

D gene: TRBD2
V gene: TRBV5-1
clone size: NA
CDR3 length: 15
J gene: TRBJ2-3
CDR3 DNA: TGCGCCAGCAGCCCAGGGACTAGCGGCACAGATACGCAGTATTTT
CDR3 protein: CASSPGTSGTDTQYF

D gene: NA
V gene: TRBV9
clone size: NA
CDR3 length: 13
J gene: TRBJ1-2
CDR3 DNA: TGTGCCAGCAGCGTAGTCCTGGGAGGTGGCTACACCTTC
CDR3 protein: CASSVVLGGGYTF

D gene: NA
V gene: TRBV6-5
clone size: NA
CDR3 length: 13
J gene: TRBJ1-6
CDR3 DNA: TGTGCCGTGCTGGACAGACCTAATTCACCCCTCCACTTT
CDR3 protein: CAVLDRPNSPLHF

D gene: NA
V gene: TRBV2
clone size: few
CDR3 length: 14
J gene: TRBJ1-2
CDR3 DNA: TGTGCCAGCAGCGCCGACAGGTTGGGCTATGGCTACACCTTC
CDR3 protein: CASSADRLGYGYTF

D gene: NA
V gene: TRBV5-4
clone size: NA
CDR3 length: 12
J gene: TRBJ1-6
CDR3 DNA: TGTGCCAGCAGCTTGACTGATTCACCCCTCCACTTT
CDR3 protein: CASSLTDSPLHF

D gene: NA
V gene: TRBV7-9
clone size: NA
CDR3 length: 15
J gene: TRBJ1-1
CDR3 DNA: TGTGCCAGCAGCTCACAGGGACTAGAGAACACTGAAGCTTTCTTT
CDR3 protein: CASSSQGLENTEAFF

D gene: TRBD1
V gene: TRBV20-1
clone size: few
CDR3 length: 15
J gene: TRBJ2-7
CDR3 DNA: TGCAGTGCTAGTCCCGGGACAGGGGGAGACTACGAGCAGTACTTC
CDR3 protein: CSASPGTGGDYEQYF

D gene: TRBD1
V gene: TRBV7-3
clone size: NA
CDR3 length: 18
J gene: TRBJ2-4
CDR3 DNA: TGTGCCAGCAGCCGACCTACGGACAGGGCTCGTGGAAAAAACATTCAGTACTTC
CDR3 protein: CASSRPTDRARGKNIQYF

D gene: TRBD1
V gene: TRBV9
clone size: NA
CDR3 length: 15
J gene: TRBJ1-1
CDR3 DNA: TGTGCCAGCAGCTCTGAGGGGACAGGTTACACTGAAGCTTTCTTT
CDR3 protein: CASSSEGTGYTEAFF

D gene: NA
V gene: TRBV27
clone size: NA
CDR3 length: 17
J gene: TRBJ1-5
CDR3 DNA: TGTGCCAGCAGTCTAACCCCCGATCAGGGGAGCAATCAGCCCCAGCATTTT
CDR3 protein: CASSLTPDQGSNQPQHF

D gene: NA
V gene: TRBV3-1/TRBV3-2
clone size: NA
CDR3 length: 14
J gene: TRBJ2-5
CDR3 DNA: TGTGCCAGCAGCCAGAGGACAGACCAAGAGACCCAGTACTTC
CDR3 protein: CASSQRTDQETQYF

D gene: TRBD2
V gene: TRBV9
clone size: NA
CDR3 length: 15
J gene: TRBJ2-5
CDR3 DNA: TGTGCCAGCAGCGTATCACGGGGGGGGCAAGAGACCCAGTACTTC
CDR3 protein: CASSVSRGGQETQYF

D gene: NA
V gene: TRBV4-1
clone size: NA
CDR3 length: 13
J gene: TRBJ2-7
CDR3 DNA: TGCGCCAGCAGCCCAGGTGATGCCTACGAGCAGTACTTC
CDR3 protein: CASSPGDAYEQYF

D gene: NA
V gene: TRBV5-5
clone size: NA
CDR3 length: 15
J gene: TRBJ2-1
CDR3 DNA: TGTGCCAGCAGCTTGGTAACAGGGAGCTACAATGAGCAGTTCTTC
CDR3 protein: CASSLVTGSYNEQFF

D gene: NA
V gene: TRBV19
clone size: NA
CDR3 length: 17
J gene: TRBJ1-5
CDR3 DNA: TGTGCCAGTAGTGTACAGGGCTTGATGAAGGGATATCAGCCCCAGCATTTT
CDR3 protein: CASSVQGLMKGYQPQHF

D gene: TRBD1
V gene: TRBV2
clone size: NA
CDR3 length: 14
J gene: TRBJ2-3
CDR3 DNA: TGTGCCACCTCCCGGGACAGGGGATCAGATACGCAGTATTTT
CDR3 protein: CATSRDRGSDTQYF

D gene: NA
V gene: TRBV10-3
clone size: few
CDR3 length: 17
J gene: TRBJ2-1
CDR3 DNA: TGTGCCATCAGTGACCCACGACGCGGTAGCTCCTACAATGAGCAGTTCTTC
CDR3 protein: CAISDPRRGSSYNEQFF

D gene: TRBD2
V gene: TRBV10-2
clone size: NA
CDR3 length: 15
J gene: TRBJ2-1
CDR3 DNA: TGCGCCAGCAAAACTGCTAGCGGGAGTTACAATGAGCAGTTCTTC
CDR3 protein: CASKTASGSYNEQFF

D gene: NA
V gene: TRBV14
clone size: NA
CDR3 length: 14
J gene: TRBJ1-2
CDR3 DNA: TGTGCCAGCAGCCAGAGGCGGGGAATGGATGGCTACACCTTC
CDR3 protein: CASSQRRGMDGYTF

D gene: NA
V gene: TRBV6-5
clone size: once
CDR3 length: 13
J gene: TRBJ1-3
CDR3 DNA: TGTGCCAGCAGTCAGGATTCTGGAAACACCATATATTTT
CDR3 protein: CASSQDSGNTIYF

D gene: NA
V gene: TRBV28
clone size: NA
CDR3 length: 14
J gene: TRBJ2-7
CDR3 DNA: TGTGCCAGTATATCCCCGCCAGGGACCTACGAGCAGTACTTC
CDR3 protein: CASISPPGTYEQYF

D gene: NA
V gene: TRBV19
clone size: NA
CDR3 length: 15
J gene: TRBJ2-2
CDR3 DNA: TGTGCCAGTAGCCCAGGGTGGGGCGGTACCGGGGAGCTGTTTTTT
CDR3 protein: CASSPGWGGTGELFF

D gene: TRBD1
V gene: TRBV18
clone size: NA
CDR3 length: 13
J gene: TRBJ1-1
CDR3 DNA: TGTGCCAGCTCCCGGACAGGGCGAACTGAAGCTTTCTTT
CDR3 protein: CASSRTGRTEAFF

D gene: TRBD1
V gene: TRBV5-5
clone size: NA
CDR3 length: 17
J gene: TRBJ1-5
CDR3 DNA: TGTGCCAGCAGCCTACAGGGGCGGACACTAGGCAATCAGCCCCAGCATTTT
CDR3 protein: CASSLQGRTLGNQPQHF

D gene: NA
V gene: TRBV19
clone size: NA
CDR3 length: 16
J gene: TRBJ1-1
CDR3 DNA: TGTGCCAGTAGGTACCAGGCTGTGGGGGGTTCCACTGAAGCTTTCTTT
CDR3 protein: CASRYQAVGGSTEAFF

D gene: TRBD2
V gene: TRBV5-1
clone size: NA
CDR3 length: 16
J gene: TRBJ2-2
CDR3 DNA: TGCGCCAGCAGCCAGGGGACTAGCCTATACACCGGGGAGCTGTTTTTT
CDR3 protein: CASSQGTSLYTGELFF

D gene: NA
V gene: TRBV2
clone size: few
CDR3 length: 13
J gene: TRBJ1-1
CDR3 DNA: TGTGCCAGCAATGGCCAGGGAAACACTGAAGCTTTCTTT
CDR3 protein: CASNGQGNTEAFF

D gene: TRBD1
V gene: TRBV5-6
clone size: NA
CDR3 length: 14
J gene: TRBJ2-7
CDR3 DNA: TGTGCCAGCAGCTTTGGGACAGAATTGTACGAGCAGTACTTC
CDR3 protein: CASSFGTELYEQYF

D gene: NA
V gene: TRBV7-9
clone size: NA
CDR3 length: 13
J gene: TRBJ1-1
CDR3 DNA: TGTGCCAGCAGCTTGGCCACAGGCACTGAAGCTTTCTTT
CDR3 protein: CASSLATGTEAFF

D gene: TRBD1
V gene: TRBV7-9
clone size: NA
CDR3 length: 14
J gene: TRBJ1-2
CDR3 DNA: TGTGCCAGCAGCTTCGGGACAGGTGTGTGGGGCTACACCTTC
CDR3 protein: CASSFGTGVWGYTF

D gene: TRBD1
V gene: TRBV7-3
clone size: NA
CDR3 length: 13
J gene: TRBJ2-7
CDR3 DNA: TGTGCCAGCAGCCGGGACAGCACCTACGAGCAGTACTTC
CDR3 protein: CASSRDSTYEQYF

D gene: NA
V gene: TRBV6-5
clone size: NA
CDR3 length: 13
J gene: TRBJ2-7
CDR3 DNA: TGTGCCAGCAGTTACTCTCCCCAGTACGAGCAGTACTTC
CDR3 protein: CASSYSPQYEQYF

D gene: TRBD2
V gene: TRBV5-8
clone size: NA
CDR3 length: 16
J gene: TRBJ2-2
CDR3 DNA: TGTGCCAGCAGCTTGTCCCTAGCGGGAGCTACCGGGGAGCTGTTTTTT
CDR3 protein: CASSLSLAGATGELFF

D gene: NA
V gene: TRBV5-4
clone size: NA
CDR3 length: 15
J gene: TRBJ2-1
CDR3 DNA: TGTGCCAGCAGATGGGGGCAGGGCTTCGCAAATGAGCAGTTCTTC
CDR3 protein: CASRWGQGFANEQFF

D gene: TRBD1
V gene: TRBV2
clone size: NA
CDR3 length: 14
J gene: TRBJ2-7
CDR3 DNA: TGTGCCAGCAGTGACGTACAGGGGGCGGGAGAGCAGTACTTC
CDR3 protein: CASSDVQGAGEQYF

D gene: TRBD2
V gene: TRBV24-1
clone size: once
CDR3 length: 16
J gene: TRBJ2-1
CDR3 DNA: TGTGCCACCAGTGATCGCCAGCGGGGATCCTACAATGAGCAGTTCTTC
CDR3 protein: CATSDRQRGSYNEQFF

D gene: NA
V gene: TRBV27
clone size: few
CDR3 length: 14
J gene: TRBJ2-7
CDR3 DNA: TGTGCCAGCAGCCACTTGGGACACCTTTACGAGCAGTACTTC
CDR3 protein: CASSHLGHLYEQYF

D gene: NA
V gene: TRBV7-9
clone size: few
CDR3 length: 14
J gene: TRBJ1-5
CDR3 DNA: TGTGCCAGCAGCTGGGACAATAGCAATCAGCCCCAGCATTTT
CDR3 protein: CASSWDNSNQPQHF

D gene: TRBD1
V gene: TRBV28
clone size: NA
CDR3 length: 12
J gene: TRBJ1-2
CDR3 DNA: TGTGCCAGTTCGACAGGGAACTATGGCTACACCTTC
CDR3 protein: CASSTGNYGYTF

D gene: NA
V gene: TRBV18
clone size: NA
CDR3 length: 16
J gene: TRBJ2-1
CDR3 DNA: TGTGCCAGCTCACCACCGAGTCCCGGGTTCTACAATGAGCAGTTCTTC
CDR3 protein: CASSPPSPGFYNEQFF

D gene: TRBD1
V gene: TRBV11-3
clone size: once
CDR3 length: 14
J gene: TRBJ2-4
CDR3 DNA: TGTGCCAGCAGCCCGGGACAGGGCAGGGACATTCAGTACTTC
CDR3 protein: CASSPGQGRDIQYF

D gene: NA
V gene: TRBV7-3
clone size: once
CDR3 length: 15
J gene: TRBJ2-7
CDR3 DNA: TGTGCCAGCAGCCCAACCGGGCAGGGTATACACGAGCAGTACTTC
CDR3 protein: CASSPTGQGIHEQYF

D gene: TRBD1
V gene: TRBV19
clone size: NA
CDR3 length: 16
J gene: TRBJ1-6
CDR3 DNA: TGTGCCAGTAGTACCCGGGACAGGGTGCGGAATTCACCCCTCCACTTT
CDR3 protein: CASSTRDRVRNSPLHF

D gene: NA
V gene: TRBV5-4
clone size: NA
CDR3 length: 15
J gene: TRBJ1-2
CDR3 DNA: TGTGCCAGCAGCTTGTGGTACGAGGGTCTCTATGGCTACACCTTC
CDR3 protein: CASSLWYEGLYGYTF

D gene: TRBD2
V gene: TRBV2
clone size: many
CDR3 length: 18
J gene: TRBJ2-1
CDR3 DNA: TGTGCCAGCAGTGAAACGGAGCGGGGGGGCCCTGTCTACAATGAGCAGTTCTTC
CDR3 protein: CASSETERGGPVYNEQFF

D gene: NA
V gene: TRBV2
clone size: NA
CDR3 length: 12
J gene: TRBJ2-5
CDR3 DNA: TGTGCCAGCAGTGATTCGTTAGAGACCCAGTACTTC
CDR3 protein: CASSDSLETQYF

D gene: NA
V gene: TRBV11-2
clone size: NA
CDR3 length: 15
J gene: TRBJ1-1
CDR3 DNA: TGTGCCAGCAGCCAGAAGAGGGGCGGGGGCACTGAAGCTTTCTTT
CDR3 protein: CASSQKRGGGTEAFF

D gene: TRBD1
V gene: TRBV3-1/TRBV3-2
clone size: NA
CDR3 length: 15
J gene: TRBJ1-4
CDR3 DNA: TGTGCCAGCAGCCAAGGGGACAGTCGAGGTGAAAAACTGTTTTTT
CDR3 protein: CASSQGDSRGEKLFF

D gene: NA
V gene: TRBV5-6
clone size: NA
CDR3 length: 15
J gene: TRBJ2-3
CDR3 DNA: TGTGCCAGCAGCTTCCCTCTAACGAGCACAGATACGCAGTATTTT
CDR3 protein: CASSFPLTSTDTQYF

D gene: NA
V gene: TRBV3-1/TRBV3-2
clone size: once
CDR3 length: 12
J gene: TRBJ2-7
CDR3 DNA: TGTGCCAGCATTAACCTCGGGGGCGAGCAGTACTTC
CDR3 protein: CASINLGGEQYF